This T cell receptor (beta chain) was identified during a study of T cell responses to AZD1222 COVID-19 vaccine. In the case of this clone: As yet, its antigen is unknown.

TCRdb's table, derived via immunoSEQ multiplex PCR, lists solely in-frame clones and lacks some. This table has approximately 300,000 clones, roughly 93% appearing once. Overall study results and limits: There were mostly white British donors and more females than males, and clonal diversity was possibly underestimated. Across spike, vaccine-associated CD4 TCRs were found, dominant at 160-218 and 743-854.

V lost 6 bases and J lost 2, with 10 bases in between. Germline CDR1 reads SNHLY; CDR2 reads FYNNEI. The CDR3 consists of 13 residues. This sequence was found in an adult who received the AZD1222 COVID-19 vaccine. This chain connects TRBV2 to TRBJ1-1, with a weak D call TRBD1 (6 bases). Specimen: peripheral blood, collected 28 days after the second AZD1222 dose. For the CDR3, the DNA is TGTGCCAGCAGGAGGGGGGGAAACACTGAAGCTTTCTTT. Its protein is CASRRGGNTEAFF.